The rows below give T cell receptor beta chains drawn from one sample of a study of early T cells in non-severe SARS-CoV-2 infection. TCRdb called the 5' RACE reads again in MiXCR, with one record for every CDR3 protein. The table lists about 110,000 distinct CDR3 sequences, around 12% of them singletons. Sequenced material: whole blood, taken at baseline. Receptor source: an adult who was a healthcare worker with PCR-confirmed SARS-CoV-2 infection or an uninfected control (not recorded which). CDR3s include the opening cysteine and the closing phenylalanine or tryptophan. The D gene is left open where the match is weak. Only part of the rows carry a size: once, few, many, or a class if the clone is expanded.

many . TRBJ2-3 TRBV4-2 TGTGCCAGCAGCCAAGATCGAGGGATAGGGGAGACAGATACGCAGTATTTT CASSQDRGIGETDTQYF
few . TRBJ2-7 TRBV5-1 TGCGCCAGCAGCAAACGGGGAGAGAGGGCCGCGTACTTC CASSKRGERAAYF
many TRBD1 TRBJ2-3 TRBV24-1 TGTGCCACCAGTGCACGGACAGGGGGTACAGATACGCAGTATTTT CATSARTGGTDTQYF
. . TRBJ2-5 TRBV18 TGTGCCAGCTCATCCGGACAGAAAGAGACCCAGTACTTC CASSSGQKETQYF
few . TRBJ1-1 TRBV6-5 TGTGCCAGTAGGGCGGTTTTACTGAACACTGAAGCTTTCTTT CASRAVLLNTEAFF
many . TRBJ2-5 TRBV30 TGTGCCTGGAGATTGACGGGGCAAGAGACCCAGTACTTC CAWRLTGQETQYF
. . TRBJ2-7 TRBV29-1 TGCAGCGTTGGGGGCCGCTCCTACGAGCAGTACTTC CSVGGRSYEQYF
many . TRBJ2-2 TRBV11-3 TGTGCCAGCAGCTTATTGGGCAACGCAGGGGGGGAGCTGTTTTTT CASSLLGNAGGELFF
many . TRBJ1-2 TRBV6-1 TGTGCCAGCAGCTCATTTCGGCCCTCAGGCTACACCTTC CASSSFRPSGYTF
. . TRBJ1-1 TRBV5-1 TGCGCCAGCAGCTTGGGGGTTTTTATGAACACTGAAGCTTTCTTT CASSLGVFMNTEAFF
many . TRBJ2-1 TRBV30 TGTGCCTGGAGTGTGGCCCATGAGCAGTTCTTC CAWSVAHEQFF
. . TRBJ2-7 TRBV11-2 TGTGCCAGCAGCTTGAGCAGGCTGAGCTCCTACGAGCAGTACTTC CASSLSRLSSYEQYF
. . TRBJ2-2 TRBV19 TGTGCCAGTAGTATCCCCCGCCGCGGGGAGCTGTTTTTT CASSIPRRGELFF
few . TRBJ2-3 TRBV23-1 TGCGCCAGCAGTCAATACCCCCCTAGCCGAAGCACAGATACGCAGTATTTT CASSQYPPSRSTDTQYF
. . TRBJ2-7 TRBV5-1 TGCGCCAGCAGTCCGGGCCGGACAACCGACGAGCAGTACTTC CASSPGRTTDEQYF
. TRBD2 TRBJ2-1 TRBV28 TGTGCCAGCAGTCCCAACCTTAGCGGGAGGAACAATGAGCAGTTCTTC CASSPNLSGRNNEQFF
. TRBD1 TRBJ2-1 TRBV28 TGTGCCAGCAGCCGTGGACAGGGGGTGCGGTGGAATGAGCAGTTCTTC CASSRGQGVRWNEQFF
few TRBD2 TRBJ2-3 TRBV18 TGTGCCAGCTCGCCTGATCGTCTAGCGGGAGATACGCAGTATTTT CASSPDRLAGDTQYF
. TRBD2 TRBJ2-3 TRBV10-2 TGCGCCAGCAGTGAGTTTGCGGGGGGCCTCACAGATACGCAGTATTTT CASSEFAGGLTDTQYF
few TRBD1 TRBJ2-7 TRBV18 TGTGCCAGCTCACCACCGACAGGGATAAACGAGCAGTACTTC CASSPPTGINEQYF
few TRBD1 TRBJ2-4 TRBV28 TGTGCCAGCAGGCTACCGGGACAGATAAACATTCAGTACTTC CASRLPGQINIQYF
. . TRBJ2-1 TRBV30 TGTGCCTGGAGCGGCGCTAATGAGCAGTTCTTC CAWSGANEQFF
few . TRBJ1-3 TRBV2 TGTGCCAGCAGTCCGGGACCCATTCTGGGCCGCCGTGGAAACACCATATATTTT CASSPGPILGRRGNTIYF
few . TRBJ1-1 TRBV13 TGTGCCAGCAGCCACCCTACAGGGACTGAAGCTTTCTTT CASSHPTGTEAFF
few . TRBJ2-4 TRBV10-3 TGTGCCATCAGTGAACCTCCCGGGACATCCATAAACATTCAGTACTTC CAISEPPGTSINIQYF
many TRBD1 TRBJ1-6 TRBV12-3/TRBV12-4 TGTGCCAGCACACCAACAGGGGCTGGGATATCTAATTCACCCCTCCACTTT CASTPTGAGISNSPLHF
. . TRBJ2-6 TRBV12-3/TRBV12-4 TGTGCCAGCACCGAACAGGGCTCTGGGGCCAACGTCCTGACTTTC CASTEQGSGANVLTF
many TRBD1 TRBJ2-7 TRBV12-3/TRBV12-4 TGTGCCAGCAGTTCGGGACAGGCCTACAAGGAGCAGTACTTC CASSSGQAYKEQYF
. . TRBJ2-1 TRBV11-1 TGTGCCAGCAGCTTGGATCCGGGACTGGAGTTCTTC CASSLDPGLEFF